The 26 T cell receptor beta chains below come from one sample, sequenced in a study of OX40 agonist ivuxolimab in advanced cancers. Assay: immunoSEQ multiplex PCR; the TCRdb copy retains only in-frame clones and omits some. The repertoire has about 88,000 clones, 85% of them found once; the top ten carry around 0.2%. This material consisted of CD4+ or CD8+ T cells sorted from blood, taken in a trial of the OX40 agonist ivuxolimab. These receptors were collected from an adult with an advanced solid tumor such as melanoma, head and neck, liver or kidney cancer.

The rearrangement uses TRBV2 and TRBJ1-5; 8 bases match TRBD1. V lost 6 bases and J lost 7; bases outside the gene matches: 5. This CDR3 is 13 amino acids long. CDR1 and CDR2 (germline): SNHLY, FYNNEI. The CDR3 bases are TGTGCCAGCAGCTCGGGACAGGAGCAGCCCCAGCATTTT. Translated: CASSSGQEQPQHF.

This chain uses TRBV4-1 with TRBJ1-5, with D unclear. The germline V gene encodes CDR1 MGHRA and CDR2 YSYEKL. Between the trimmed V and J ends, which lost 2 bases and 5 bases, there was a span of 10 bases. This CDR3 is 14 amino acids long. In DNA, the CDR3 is TGCGCCAGCAGCCAAAGGACGGAGGATCAGCCCCAGCATTTT. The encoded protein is CASSQRTEDQPQHF.

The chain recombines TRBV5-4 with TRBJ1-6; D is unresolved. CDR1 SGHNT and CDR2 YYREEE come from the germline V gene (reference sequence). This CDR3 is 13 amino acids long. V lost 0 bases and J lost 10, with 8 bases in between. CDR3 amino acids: CASSLDSVSPLHF. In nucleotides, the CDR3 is TGTGCCAGCAGCTTGGACTCGGTCTCACCCCTCCACTTT.

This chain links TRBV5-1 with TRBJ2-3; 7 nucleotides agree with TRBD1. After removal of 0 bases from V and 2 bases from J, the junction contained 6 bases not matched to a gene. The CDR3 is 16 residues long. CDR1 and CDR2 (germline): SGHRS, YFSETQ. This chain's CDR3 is CASSLEMGQPTDTQYF. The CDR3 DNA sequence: TGCGCCAGCAGCTTGGAGATGGGACAGCCCACAGATACGCAGTATTTT.

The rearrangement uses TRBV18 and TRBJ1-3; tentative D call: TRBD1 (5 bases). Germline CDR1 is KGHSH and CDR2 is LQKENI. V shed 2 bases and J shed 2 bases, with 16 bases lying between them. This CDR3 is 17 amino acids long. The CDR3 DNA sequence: TGTGCCAGCTCACCAGAAATCTTAGGGGCCGCTGGAAACACCATATATTTT. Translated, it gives CASSPEILGAAGNTIYF.

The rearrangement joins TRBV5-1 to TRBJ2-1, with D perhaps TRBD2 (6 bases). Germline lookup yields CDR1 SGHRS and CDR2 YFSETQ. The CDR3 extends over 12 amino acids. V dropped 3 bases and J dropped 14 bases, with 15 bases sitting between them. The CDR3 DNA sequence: TGCGCCAGCAGCTCGGGACTGGCTGGCGAGTTCTTC. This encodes CASSSGLAGEFF. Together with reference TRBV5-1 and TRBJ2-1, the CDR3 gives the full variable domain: KAGVTQTPRYLIKTRGQQVTLSCSPISGHRSVSWYQQTPGQGLQFLFEYFSETQRNKGNFPGRFSGRQFSNSRSEMNVSTLELGDSALYLCASSSGLAGEFFGPGTRLTVL.

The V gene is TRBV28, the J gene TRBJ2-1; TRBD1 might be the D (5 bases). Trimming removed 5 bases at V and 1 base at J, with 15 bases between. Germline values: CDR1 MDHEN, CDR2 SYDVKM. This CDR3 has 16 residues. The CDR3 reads CASSPPPGMSYNEQFF. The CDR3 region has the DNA TGTGCCAGCAGTCCCCCGCCAGGGATGTCCTACAATGAGCAGTTCTTC.

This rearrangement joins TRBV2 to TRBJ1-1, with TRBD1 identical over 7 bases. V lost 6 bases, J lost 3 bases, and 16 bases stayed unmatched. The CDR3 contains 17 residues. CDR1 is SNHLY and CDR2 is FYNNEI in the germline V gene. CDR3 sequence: CASRASRTGPTDTEAFF. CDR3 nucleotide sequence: TGTGCCAGCAGGGCCTCAAGGACAGGCCCGACCGACACTGAAGCTTTCTTT.

The CDR3 DNA reads as TGTGCCAGCAGCTCCCAGGTGAACACTGAAGCTTTCTTT. Its protein is CASSSQVNTEAFF. V is TRBV7-9 and J is TRBJ1-1; D remains ambiguous. The CDR3 extends over 13 amino acids. CDR1 is SEHNR and CDR2 is FQNEAQ in the germline V gene (reference sequence). Trimming left V 4 bases short and J 0 bases short, with 6 bases between.

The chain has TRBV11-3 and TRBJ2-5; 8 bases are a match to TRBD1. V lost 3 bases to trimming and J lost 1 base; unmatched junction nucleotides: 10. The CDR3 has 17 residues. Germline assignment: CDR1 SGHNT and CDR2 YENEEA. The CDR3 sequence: CASSFRGRGRPQETQYF. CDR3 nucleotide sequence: TGTGCCAGCAGCTTTAGAGGCAGGGGGCGCCCCCAAGAGACCCAGTACTTC.

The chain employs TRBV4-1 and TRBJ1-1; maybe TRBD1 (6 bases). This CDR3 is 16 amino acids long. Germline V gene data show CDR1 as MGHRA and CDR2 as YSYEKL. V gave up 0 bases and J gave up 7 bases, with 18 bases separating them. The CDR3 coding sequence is TGCGCCAGCAGCCAAGAACTTGTGGGCGGCAGGGGTGAAGCTTTCTTT. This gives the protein CASSQELVGGRGEAFF.

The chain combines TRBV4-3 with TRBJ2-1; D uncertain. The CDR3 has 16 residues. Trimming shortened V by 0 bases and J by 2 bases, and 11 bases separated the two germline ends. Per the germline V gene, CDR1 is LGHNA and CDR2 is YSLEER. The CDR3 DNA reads TGCGCCAGCAGCCAAGACTGGGCTTCACCCTACAATGAGCAGTTCTTC. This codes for CASSQDWASPYNEQFF.

CDR3 in amino acids: CASQGDPAGHTQYF. DNA for the CDR3: TGTGCCTCCCAGGGGGACCCAGCGGGCCATACGCAGTATTTT. The V gene is TRBV9, the J gene TRBJ2-3; D is possibly TRBD1 (7 bases). Germline V gene data show CDR1 as SGDLS and CDR2 as YYNGEE. Trimming removed 10 bases at V and 7 bases at J, with 22 bases between. This CDR3 has 14 residues.

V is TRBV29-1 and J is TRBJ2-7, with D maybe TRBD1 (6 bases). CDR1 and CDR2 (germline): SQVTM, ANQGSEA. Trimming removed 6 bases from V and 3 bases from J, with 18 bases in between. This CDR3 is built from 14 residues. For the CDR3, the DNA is TGCAGCGTCGAGACTCAGGGGTTTGGCTACGAGCAGTACTTC. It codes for CSVETQGFGYEQYF.

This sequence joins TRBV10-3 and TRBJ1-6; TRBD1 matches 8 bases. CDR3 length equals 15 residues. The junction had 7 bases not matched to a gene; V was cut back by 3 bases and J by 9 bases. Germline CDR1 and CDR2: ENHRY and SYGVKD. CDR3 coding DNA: TGTGCCATCAGTGACGGACAGGGAGGACCTTCACCCCTCCACTTT. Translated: CAISDGQGGPSPLHF.

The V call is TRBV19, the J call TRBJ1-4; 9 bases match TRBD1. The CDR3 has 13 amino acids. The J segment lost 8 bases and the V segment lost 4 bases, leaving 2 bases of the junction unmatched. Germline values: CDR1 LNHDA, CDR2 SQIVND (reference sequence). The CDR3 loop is CASSNRGREKLFF. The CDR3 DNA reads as TGTGCCAGTAGTAACAGGGGGCGAGAAAAACTGTTTTTT.

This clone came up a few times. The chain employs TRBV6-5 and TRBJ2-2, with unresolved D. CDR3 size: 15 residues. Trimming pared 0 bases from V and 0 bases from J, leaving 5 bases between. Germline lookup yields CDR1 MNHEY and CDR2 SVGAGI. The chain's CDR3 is CASSYSPTNTGELFF. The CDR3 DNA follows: TGTGCCAGCAGTTACTCACCTACGAACACCGGGGAGCTGTTTTTT.

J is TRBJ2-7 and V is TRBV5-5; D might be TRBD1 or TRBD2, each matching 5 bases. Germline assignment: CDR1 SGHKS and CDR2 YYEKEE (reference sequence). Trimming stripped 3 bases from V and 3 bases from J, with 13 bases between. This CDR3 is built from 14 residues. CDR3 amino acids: CASSWGPPSYEQYV. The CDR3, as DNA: TGTGCCAGCAGCTGGGGACCGCCGAGCTACGAGCAGTACGTC.

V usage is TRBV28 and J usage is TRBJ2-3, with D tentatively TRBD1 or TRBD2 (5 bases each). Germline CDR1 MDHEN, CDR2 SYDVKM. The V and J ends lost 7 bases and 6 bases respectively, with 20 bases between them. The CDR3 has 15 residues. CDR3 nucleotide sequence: TGTGCCAGCAAGGGAAGTGGGACCTCTGTGGATACGCAGTATTTT. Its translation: CASKGSGTSVDTQYF.

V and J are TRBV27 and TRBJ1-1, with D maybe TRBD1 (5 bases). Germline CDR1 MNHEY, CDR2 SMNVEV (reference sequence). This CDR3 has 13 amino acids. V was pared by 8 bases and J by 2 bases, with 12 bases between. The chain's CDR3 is CASFAGHNTEAFF. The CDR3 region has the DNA TGTGCCAGCTTCGCGGGGCATAACACTGAAGCTTTCTTT.

As DNA, the CDR3 is TGCGCCAGCAGCTTGGTAACTAGCGAACAGACCCAGTACTTC. As protein: CASSLVTSEQTQYF. The rearrangement joins TRBV5-1 to TRBJ2-5; 7 bases are shared with TRBD2. Germline CDR1 reads SGHRS; CDR2 reads YFSETQ. This CDR3 comprises 14 residues. V trimming: 0 bases; J trimming: 6 bases; junction bases outside the gene matches: 5.

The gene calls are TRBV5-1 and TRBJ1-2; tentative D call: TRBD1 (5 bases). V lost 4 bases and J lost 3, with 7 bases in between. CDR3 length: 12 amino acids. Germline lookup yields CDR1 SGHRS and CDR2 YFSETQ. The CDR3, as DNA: TGCGCCAGCAGCGCCAGGGACTATGGCTACACCTTC. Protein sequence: CASSARDYGYTF.

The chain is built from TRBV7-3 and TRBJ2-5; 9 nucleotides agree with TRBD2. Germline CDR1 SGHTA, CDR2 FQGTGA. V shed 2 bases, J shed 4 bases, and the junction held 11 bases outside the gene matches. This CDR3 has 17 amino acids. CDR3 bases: TGTGCCAGCAGCTTAGGCCTAAGCGGGGGGATGGGAGAGACCCAGTACTTC. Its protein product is CASSLGLSGGMGETQYF.

CDR3 loop: CASSQDVFRASYNEQFF. In DNA, the CDR3 is TGTGCCAGCAGCCAAGATGTTTTCAGGGCCTCCTACAATGAGCAGTTCTTC. This chain joins TRBV4-2 and TRBJ2-1; D possibly corresponds to TRBD1 (5 bases). Germline V gene data show CDR1 as LGHNA and CDR2 as YNFKEQ. The CDR3 contains 17 residues. Trimming pared 0 bases from V and 0 bases from J, leaving 12 bases between.

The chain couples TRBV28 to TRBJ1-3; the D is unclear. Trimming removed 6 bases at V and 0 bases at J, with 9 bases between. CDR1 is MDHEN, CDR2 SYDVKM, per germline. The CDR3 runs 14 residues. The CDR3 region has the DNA TGTGCCAGCAGGGAGCCAACCTCTGGAAACACCATATATTTT. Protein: CASREPTSGNTIYF.

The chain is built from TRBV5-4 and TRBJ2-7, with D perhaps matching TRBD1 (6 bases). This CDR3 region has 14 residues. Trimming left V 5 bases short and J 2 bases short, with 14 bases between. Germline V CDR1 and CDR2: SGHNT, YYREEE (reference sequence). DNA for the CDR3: TGTGCCAGCAGGGCGCAGGGGTCGACCTACGAGCAGTACTTC. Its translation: CASRAQGSTYEQYF.